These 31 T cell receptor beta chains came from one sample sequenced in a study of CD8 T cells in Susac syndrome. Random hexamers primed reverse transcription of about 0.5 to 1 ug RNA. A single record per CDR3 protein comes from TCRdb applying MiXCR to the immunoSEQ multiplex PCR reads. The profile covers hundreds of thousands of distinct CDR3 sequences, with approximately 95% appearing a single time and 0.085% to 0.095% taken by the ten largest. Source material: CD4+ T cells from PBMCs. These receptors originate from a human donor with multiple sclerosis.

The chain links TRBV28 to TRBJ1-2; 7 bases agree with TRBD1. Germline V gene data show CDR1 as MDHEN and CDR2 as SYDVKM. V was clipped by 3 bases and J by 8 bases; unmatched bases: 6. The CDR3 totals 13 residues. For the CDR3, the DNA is TGTGCCAGCAGTTTGCGACAGGGAAGCGGCTACACCTTC. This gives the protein CASSLRQGSGYTF.

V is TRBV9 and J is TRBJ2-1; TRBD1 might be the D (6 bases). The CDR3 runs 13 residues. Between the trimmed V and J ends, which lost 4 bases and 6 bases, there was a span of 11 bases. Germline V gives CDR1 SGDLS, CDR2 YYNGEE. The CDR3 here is CASSNLQGNEQFF. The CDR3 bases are TGTGCCAGCAGCAACCTACAGGGCAATGAGCAGTTCTTC.

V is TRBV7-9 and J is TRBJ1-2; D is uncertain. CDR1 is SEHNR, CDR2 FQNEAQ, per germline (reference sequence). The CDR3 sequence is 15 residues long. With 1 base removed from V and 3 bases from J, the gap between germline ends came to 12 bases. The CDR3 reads CASSLGPPEDYGYTF. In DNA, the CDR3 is TGTGCCAGCAGCTTAGGTCCACCTGAGGACTATGGCTACACCTTC.

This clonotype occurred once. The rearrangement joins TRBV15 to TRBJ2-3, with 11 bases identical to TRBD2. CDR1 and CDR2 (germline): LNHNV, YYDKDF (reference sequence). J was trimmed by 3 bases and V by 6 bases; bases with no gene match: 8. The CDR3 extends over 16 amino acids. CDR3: CATSPRLAGQTDTQYF. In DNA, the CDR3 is TGTGCCACCAGTCCCCGACTAGCGGGACAAACAGATACGCAGTATTTT.

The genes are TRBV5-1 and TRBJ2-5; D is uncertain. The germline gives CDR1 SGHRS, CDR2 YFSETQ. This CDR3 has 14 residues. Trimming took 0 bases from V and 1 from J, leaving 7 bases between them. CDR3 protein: CASSLVGSQETQYF. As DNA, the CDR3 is TGCGCCAGCAGCTTGGTCGGCAGCCAAGAGACCCAGTACTTC.

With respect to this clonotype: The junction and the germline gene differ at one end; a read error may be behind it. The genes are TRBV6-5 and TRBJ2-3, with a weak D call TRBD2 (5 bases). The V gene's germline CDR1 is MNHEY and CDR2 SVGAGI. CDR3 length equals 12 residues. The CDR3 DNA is TGTGCCAGCAGTTACGTGGGAGATACGAAGTATTTT. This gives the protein CASSYVGDTKYF.

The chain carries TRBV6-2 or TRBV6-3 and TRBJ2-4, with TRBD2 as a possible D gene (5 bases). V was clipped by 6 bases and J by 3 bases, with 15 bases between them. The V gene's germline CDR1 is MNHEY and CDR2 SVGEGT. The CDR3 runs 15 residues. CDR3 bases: TGTGCCAGCAGCGATCCTTCACGGGGCAAAAACATTCAGTACTTC. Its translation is CASSDPSRGKNIQYF.

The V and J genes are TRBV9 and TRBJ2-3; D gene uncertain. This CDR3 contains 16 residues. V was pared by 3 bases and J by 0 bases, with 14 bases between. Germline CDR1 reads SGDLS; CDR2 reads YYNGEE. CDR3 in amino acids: CASSAPQASSTDTQYF. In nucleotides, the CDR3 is TGTGCCAGCAGCGCCCCCCAAGCGTCAAGCACAGATACGCAGTATTTT.

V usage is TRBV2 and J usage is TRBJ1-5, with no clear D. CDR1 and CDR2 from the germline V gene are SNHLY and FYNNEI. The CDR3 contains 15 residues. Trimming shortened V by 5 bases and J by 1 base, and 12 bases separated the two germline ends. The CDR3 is CASSPERASNQPQHF. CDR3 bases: TGTGCCAGCAGTCCGGAACGGGCCAGCAATCAGCCCCAGCATTTT.

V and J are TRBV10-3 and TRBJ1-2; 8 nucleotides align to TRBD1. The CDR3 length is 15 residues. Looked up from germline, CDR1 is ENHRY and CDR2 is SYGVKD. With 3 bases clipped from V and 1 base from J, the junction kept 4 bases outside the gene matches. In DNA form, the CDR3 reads TGTGCCATCAGTGACCGGACAGGGCTTAACTATGGCTACACCTTC. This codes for CAISDRTGLNYGYTF.

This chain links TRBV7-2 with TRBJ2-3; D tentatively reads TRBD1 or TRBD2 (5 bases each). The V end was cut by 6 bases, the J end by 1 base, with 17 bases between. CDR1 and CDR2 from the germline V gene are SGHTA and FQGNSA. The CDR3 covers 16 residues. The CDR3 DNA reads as TGTGCCAGCAGTTCCGGGGCGGGTCTAGGCACAGATACGCAGTATTTT. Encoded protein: CASSSGAGLGTDTQYF.

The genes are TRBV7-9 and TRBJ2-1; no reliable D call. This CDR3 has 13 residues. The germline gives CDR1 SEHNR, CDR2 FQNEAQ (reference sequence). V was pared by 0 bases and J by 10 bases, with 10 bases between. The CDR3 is CASSLAGLEEQFF. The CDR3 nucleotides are TGTGCCAGCAGCTTAGCGGGTCTCGAAGAGCAGTTCTTC. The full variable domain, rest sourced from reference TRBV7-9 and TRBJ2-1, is DTGVSQNPRHKITKRGQNVTFRCDPISEHNRLYWYRQTLGQGPEFLTYFQNEAQLEKSRLLSDRFSAERPKGSFSTLEIQRTEQGDSAMYLCASSLAGLEEQFFGPGTRLTVL.

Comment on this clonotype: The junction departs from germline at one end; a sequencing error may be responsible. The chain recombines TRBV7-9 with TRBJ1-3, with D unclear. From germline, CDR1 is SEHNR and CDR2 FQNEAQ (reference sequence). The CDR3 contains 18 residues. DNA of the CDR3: TGTGCCAGCAGCCTCAACGATCGACTCCGGCTGTCTGAAAACACCATATATTTT. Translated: CASSLNDRLRLSENTIYF. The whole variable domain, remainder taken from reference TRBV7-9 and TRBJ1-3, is DTGVSQNPRHKITKRGQNVTFRCDPISEHNRLYWYRQTLGQGPEFLTYFQNEAQLEKSRLLSDRFSAERPKGSFSTLEIQRTEQGDSAMYLCASSLNDRLRLSENTIYFGEGSWLTVV.

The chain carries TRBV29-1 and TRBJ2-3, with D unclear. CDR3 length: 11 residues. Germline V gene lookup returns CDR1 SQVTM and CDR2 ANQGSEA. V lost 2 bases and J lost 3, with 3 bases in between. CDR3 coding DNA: TGCAGCGTTGAACGGACAGATACGCAGTATTTT. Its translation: CSVERTDTQYF.

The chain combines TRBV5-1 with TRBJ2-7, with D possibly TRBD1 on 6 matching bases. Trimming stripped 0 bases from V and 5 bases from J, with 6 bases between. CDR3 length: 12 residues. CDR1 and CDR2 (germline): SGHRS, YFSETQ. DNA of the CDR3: TGCGCCAGCAGCTTGGAGGGGGACGAGCAGTACTTC. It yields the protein CASSLEGDEQYF. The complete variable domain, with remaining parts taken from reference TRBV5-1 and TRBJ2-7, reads KAGVTQTPRYLIKTRGQQVTLSCSPISGHRSVSWYQQTPGQGLQFLFEYFSETQRNKGNFPGRFSGRQFSNSRSEMNVSTLELGDSALYLCASSLEGDEQYFGPGTRLTVT.

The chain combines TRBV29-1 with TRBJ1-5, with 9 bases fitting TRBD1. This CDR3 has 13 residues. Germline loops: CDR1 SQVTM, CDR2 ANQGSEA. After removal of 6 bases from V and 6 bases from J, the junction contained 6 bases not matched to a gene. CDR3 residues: CSVGQGLGQPQHF. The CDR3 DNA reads TGCAGCGTCGGACAGGGGCTTGGTCAGCCCCAGCATTTT.

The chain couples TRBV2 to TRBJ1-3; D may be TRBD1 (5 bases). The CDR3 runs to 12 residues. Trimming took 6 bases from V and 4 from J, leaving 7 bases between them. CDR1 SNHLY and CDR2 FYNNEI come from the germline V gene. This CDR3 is CASRQGGNTIYF. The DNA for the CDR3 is TGTGCCAGCAGGCAGGGCGGAAACACCATATATTTT.

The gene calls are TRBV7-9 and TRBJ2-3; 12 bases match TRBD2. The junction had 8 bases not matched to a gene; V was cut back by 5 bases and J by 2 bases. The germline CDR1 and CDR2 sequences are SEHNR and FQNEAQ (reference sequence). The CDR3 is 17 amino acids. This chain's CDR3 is CASSVRTSGTHTDTQYF. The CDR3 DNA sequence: TGTGCCAGCAGCGTCAGGACTAGCGGGACTCACACAGATACGCAGTATTTT. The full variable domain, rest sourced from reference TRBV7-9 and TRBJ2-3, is DTGVSQNPRHKITKRGQNVTFRCDPISEHNRLYWYRQTLGQGPEFLTYFQNEAQLEKSRLLSDRFSAERPKGSFSTLEIQRTEQGDSAMYLCASSVRTSGTHTDTQYFGPGTRLTVL.

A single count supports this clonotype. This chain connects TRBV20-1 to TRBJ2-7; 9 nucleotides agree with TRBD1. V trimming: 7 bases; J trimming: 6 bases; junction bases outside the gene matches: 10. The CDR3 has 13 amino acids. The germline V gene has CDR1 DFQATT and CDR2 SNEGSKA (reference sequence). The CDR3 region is CSVSRDRALEQYF. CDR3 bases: TGCAGTGTATCCCGGGACAGGGCTCTCGAGCAGTACTTC.

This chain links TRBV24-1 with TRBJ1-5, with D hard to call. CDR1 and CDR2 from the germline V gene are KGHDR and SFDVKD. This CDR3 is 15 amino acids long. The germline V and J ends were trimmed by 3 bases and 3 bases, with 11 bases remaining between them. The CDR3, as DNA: TGTGCCACCAGTGATGGCCCAGGAGACAATCAGCCCCAGCATTTT. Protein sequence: CATSDGPGDNQPQHF.

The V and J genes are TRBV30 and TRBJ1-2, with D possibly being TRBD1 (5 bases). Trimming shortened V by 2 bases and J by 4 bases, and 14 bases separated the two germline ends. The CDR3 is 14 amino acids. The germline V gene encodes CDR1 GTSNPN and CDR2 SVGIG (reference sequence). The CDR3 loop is CAWSLTAELYGYTF. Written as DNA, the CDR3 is TGTGCCTGGAGTTTGACAGCCGAACTCTATGGCTACACCTTC.

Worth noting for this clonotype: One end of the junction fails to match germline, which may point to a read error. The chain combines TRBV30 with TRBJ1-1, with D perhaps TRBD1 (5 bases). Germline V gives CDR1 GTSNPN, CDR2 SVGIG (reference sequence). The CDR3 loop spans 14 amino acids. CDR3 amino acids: CAWSEGTVNTEVFF. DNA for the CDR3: TGTGCCTGGAGTGAGGGGACGGTGAACACTGAAGTTTTCTTT.

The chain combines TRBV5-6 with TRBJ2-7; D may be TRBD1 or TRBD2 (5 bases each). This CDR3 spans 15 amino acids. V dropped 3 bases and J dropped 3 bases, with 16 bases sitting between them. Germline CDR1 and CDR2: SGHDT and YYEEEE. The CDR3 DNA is TGTGCCAGCAGCTCAACGGGACGGAACTTCTACGAGCAGTACTTC. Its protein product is CASSSTGRNFYEQYF.

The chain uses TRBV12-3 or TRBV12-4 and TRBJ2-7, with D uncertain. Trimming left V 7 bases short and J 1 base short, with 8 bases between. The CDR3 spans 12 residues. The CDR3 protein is CASKIDSYEQYF. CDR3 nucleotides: TGTGCCAGCAAAATAGATTCCTACGAGCAGTACTTC.

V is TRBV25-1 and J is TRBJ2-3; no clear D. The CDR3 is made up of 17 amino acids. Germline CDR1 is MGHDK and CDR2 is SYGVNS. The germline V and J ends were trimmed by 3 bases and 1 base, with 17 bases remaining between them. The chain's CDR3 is CASSDGLFPSRTDTQYF. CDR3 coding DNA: TGTGCCAGCAGTGATGGTCTATTCCCCTCCCGCACAGATACGCAGTATTTT.

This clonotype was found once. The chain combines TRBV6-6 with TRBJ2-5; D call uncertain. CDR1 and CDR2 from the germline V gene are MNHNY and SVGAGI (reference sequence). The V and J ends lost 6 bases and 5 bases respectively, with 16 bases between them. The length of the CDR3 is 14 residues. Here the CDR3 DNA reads TGTGCCAGCAGCCCTATCTCTCCCAGGGAGACCCAGTACTTC. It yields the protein CASSPISPRETQYF.

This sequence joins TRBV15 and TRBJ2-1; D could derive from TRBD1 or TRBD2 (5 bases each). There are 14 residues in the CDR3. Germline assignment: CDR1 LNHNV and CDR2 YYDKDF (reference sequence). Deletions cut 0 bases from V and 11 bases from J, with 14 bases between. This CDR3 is CATSRDLGDLKQFF. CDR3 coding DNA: TGTGCCACCAGCAGAGATCTGGGGGATCTAAAGCAGTTCTTC.

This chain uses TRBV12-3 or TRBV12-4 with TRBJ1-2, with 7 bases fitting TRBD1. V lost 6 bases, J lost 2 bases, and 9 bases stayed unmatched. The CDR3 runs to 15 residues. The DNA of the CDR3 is TGTGCCAGCAGCAGCCGGGGACAGCTAAACTATGGCTACACCTTC. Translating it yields CASSSRGQLNYGYTF.

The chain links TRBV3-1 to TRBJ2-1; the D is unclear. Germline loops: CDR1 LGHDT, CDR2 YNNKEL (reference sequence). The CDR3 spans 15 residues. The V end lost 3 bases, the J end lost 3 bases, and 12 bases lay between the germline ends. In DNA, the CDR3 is TGTGCCAGCAGCCACTCGGCTAGTAGCTACAATGAGCAGTTCTTC. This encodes CASSHSASSYNEQFF.

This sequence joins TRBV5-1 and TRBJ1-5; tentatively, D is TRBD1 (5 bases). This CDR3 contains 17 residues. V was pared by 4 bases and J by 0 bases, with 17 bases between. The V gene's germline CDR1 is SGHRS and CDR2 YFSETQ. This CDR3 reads CASSPNAGTDSNQPQHF. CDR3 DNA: TGCGCCAGCAGCCCCAACGCCGGGACGGATAGCAATCAGCCCCAGCATTTT.

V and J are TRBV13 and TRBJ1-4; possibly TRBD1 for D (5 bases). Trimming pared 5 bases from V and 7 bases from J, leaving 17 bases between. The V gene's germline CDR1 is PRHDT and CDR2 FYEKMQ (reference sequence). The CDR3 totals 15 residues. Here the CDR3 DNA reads TGTGCCAGCAGCACTAGAGGGGTGCCGGGTGAAAAACTGTTTTTT. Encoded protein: CASSTRGVPGEKLFF.